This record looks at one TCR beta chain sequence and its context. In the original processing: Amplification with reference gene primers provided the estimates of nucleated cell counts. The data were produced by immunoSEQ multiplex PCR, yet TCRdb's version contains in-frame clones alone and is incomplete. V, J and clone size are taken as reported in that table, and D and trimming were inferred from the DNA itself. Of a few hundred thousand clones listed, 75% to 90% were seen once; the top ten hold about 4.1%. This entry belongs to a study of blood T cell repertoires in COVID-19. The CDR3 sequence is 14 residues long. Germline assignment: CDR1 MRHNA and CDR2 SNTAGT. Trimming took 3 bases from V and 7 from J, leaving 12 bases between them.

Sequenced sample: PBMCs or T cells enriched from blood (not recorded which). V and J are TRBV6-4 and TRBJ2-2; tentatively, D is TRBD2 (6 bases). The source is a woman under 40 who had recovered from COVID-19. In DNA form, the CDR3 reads TGTGCCAGCAGTGAGGGGGGAGGTGGCGGGGAGCTGTTTTTT. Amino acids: CASSEGGGGGELFF.